A selection of T cell receptor beta chains follows, all from one sample in a study of cytomegalovirus exposure and HLA in healthy donors. Generated by immunoSEQ multiplex PCR, the TCRdb table keeps only in-frame clones and is missing some. Counted here are some 90,000 clones, 70% to 80% occurring once; the ten biggest clones make up under 10%. Sequenced: PBMCs. The receptor set was obtained from a man aged 60 to 75 in good health and CMV-seronegative. CDR3s include the opening cysteine and the closing phenylalanine or tryptophan. Each record gives: D gene, V gene, J gene, clone size, CDR3 DNA, CDR3 protein. A D gene is named only where the DNA matches it firmly. Some rows have no size entry. The others give once, few or many, or a class for an expanded clone.

TRBD1	TRBV5-4	TRBJ2-5	.	TGTGCCAGCAGCGTCCCCCCGGGACAGGGGGAGCAAGAGACCCAGTACTTC	CASSVPPGQGEQETQYF
.	TRBV6-5	TRBJ1-1	.	TGTGCCAGCAGTTACTCCCCGTGGGGAGGGGACACTGAAGCTTTCTTT	CASSYSPWGGDTEAFF
.	TRBV5-6	TRBJ2-7	once	TGTGCCAGCAGCCCTACCTCCCGTATGTATTACGAGCAGTACTTC	CASSPTSRMYYEQYF
.	TRBV19	TRBJ2-2	few	TGTGCCAGTAGTATCAAGCACACCGGGGAGCTGTTTTTT	CASSIKHTGELFF
.	TRBV6-1	TRBJ1-5	.	TGTGCCAGCAGGGAAGGACAGCTCTATAGCAATCAGCCCCAGCATTTT	CASREGQLYSNQPQHF
.	TRBV11-3	TRBJ2-5	.	TGTGCCAGCAGCTTAGGAACTAGCCAAGAGACCCAGTACTTC	CASSLGTSQETQYF
TRBD1	TRBV6-7	TRBJ1-1	medium-sized	TGTGCCAGCAGTTACGATTTGAGGGGGCGTACGACTGAAGCTTTCTTT	CASSYDLRGRTTEAFF
TRBD1	TRBV6-1	TRBJ2-7	.	TGTGCCAGCAGGCCCAGGGAACAGGGGAATTACGAGCAGTACTTC	CASRPREQGNYEQYF
.	TRBV5-4	TRBJ2-7	.	TGTGCCAGCAGCTCGGCCCGGGGGGCCTCCTACGAGCAGTACTTC	CASSSARGASYEQYF
.	TRBV7-2	TRBJ2-7	.	TGTGCCAGCAGCTTAGCGGCGGACTCCTACGAGCAGTACTTC	CASSLAADSYEQYF
TRBD2	TRBV19	TRBJ2-7	.	TGTGCCAGTAGAACTAGCGGGGGGTTGGACGAGCAGTACTTC	CASRTSGGLDEQYF
TRBD1	TRBV28	TRBJ2-7	few	TGTGCCAGCAGGGGGACAGGGACTTACGAGCAGTACTTC	CASRGTGTYEQYF
.	TRBV5-1	TRBJ1-1	.	TGCGCCAGCAGCGCGGGGCCGACTGAAGCTTTCTTT	CASSAGPTEAFF
.	TRBV19	TRBJ2-5	.	TGTGCCAGTAGTACTCTACGACAAAACCAAGAGACCCAGTACTTC	CASSTLRQNQETQYF
TRBD2	TRBV7-2	TRBJ2-3	.	TGTGCCAGCAGCTTCCTCGCGGGGGGGACAGATACGCAGTATTTT	CASSFLAGGTDTQYF
.	TRBV10-2	TRBJ1-1	medium-sized	TGCGCCAGCAGAACGGGGGGACCTGAAGCTTTCTTT	CASRTGGPEAFF
.	TRBV25-1	TRBJ2-5	.	TGTGCCAGCACCGGGGGACCCTCCCAAGAGACCCAGTACTTC	CASTGGPSQETQYF
TRBD1	TRBV19	TRBJ1-1	.	TGTGCCAGTAGTACGACAGGGGGAGCCGTCGTAAGTGAAGCTTTCTTT	CASSTTGGAVVSEAFF
TRBD1	TRBV6-1	TRBJ2-7	few	TGTGCCAGCAGTGTCTCACAGGGGTACCACGAGCAGTACTTC	CASSVSQGYHEQYF
TRBD1	TRBV7-9	TRBJ1-2	.	TGTGCCAGCAGCCGGGACAGCAGGAACTATGGCTACACCTTC	CASSRDSRNYGYTF
.	TRBV7-2	TRBJ2-5	.	TGTGCCAGCAGCTTATCTACGGGGTGGGAGACCCAGTACTTC	CASSLSTGWETQYF
.	TRBV15	TRBJ2-5	.	TGTGCCACCAGCAGAGATCAAGACACCCGGGGGACCCAGTACTTC	CATSRDQDTRGTQYF
.	TRBV4-2	TRBJ1-5	.	TGTGCCAGCAGCCAAGAGCCGGGACACAATCAGCCCCAGCATTTT	CASSQEPGHNQPQHF
.	TRBV28	TRBJ2-1	.	TGTGCCAGCAGTTTCCCCCGCGGGCAGTTCTTC	CASSFPRGQFF
TRBD1	TRBV6-5	TRBJ1-3	.	TGTGCCAGCAGCCCCGGGACAGCCTCTGGAAACACCATATATTTT	CASSPGTASGNTIYF
.	TRBV28	TRBJ1-5	.	TGTGCCAGCAGTTTACCGGGAATCGGCAATCAGCCCCAGCATTTT	CASSLPGIGNQPQHF
.	TRBV30	TRBJ1-6	.	TGTGCCTGGAGTCGGGGCTATAATTCACCCCTCCACTTT	CAWSRGYNSPLHF
.	TRBV10-1	TRBJ2-4	.	TGCGCCAGCAGTGAAAACCGTTGGAGAGACATTCAGTACTTC	CASSENRWRDIQYF
TRBD1	TRBV27	TRBJ1-4	.	TGTGCCAGCAGTTTCAAGAGACAGGGCCTTGAAAAACTGTTTTTT	CASSFKRQGLEKLFF
.	TRBV4-1	TRBJ1-2	.	TGCGCCAGCAGCCAAGACGCCCTTTCAGGGGCGTCGAACTATGGCTACACCTTC	CASSQDALSGASNYGYTF
TRBD1	TRBV19	TRBJ1-2	.	TGTGCCAGTCGATATCAACAGGGGAGGAGCTATGGCTACACCTTC	CASRYQQGRSYGYTF
.	TRBV19	TRBJ2-5	.	TGTGCCAGTAGTATAGATCGTGATAGCCCAGAGACCCAGTACTTC	CASSIDRDSPETQYF
.	TRBV5-6	TRBJ2-1	.	TGTGCCAGCAGCTTGCGGGGGGCCGCACCCCTCTACAATGAGCAGTTCTTC	CASSLRGAAPLYNEQFF
.	TRBV28	TRBJ2-7	once	TGTGCCAGCATAGCGGAGCCAACCTACGAGCAGTACTTC	CASIAEPTYEQYF
TRBD2	TRBV7-2	TRBJ2-7	.	TGTGCCAGCAGTTCGGGACTAGCGGGACCACCCCCTCTCGAGCAGTACTTC	CASSSGLAGPPPLEQYF
.	TRBV5-4	TRBJ1-4	.	TGTGCCAGCGGATCCCGACAGGCAACTAATGAAAAACTGTTTTTT	CASGSRQATNEKLFF
TRBD2	TRBV6-1	TRBJ2-1	.	TGTGCCAGCAGTGAATCGGGGGGCGGGGGGGGCGGGAATGAGCAGTTCTTC	CASSESGGGGGGNEQFF
.	TRBV5-4	TRBJ1-1	.	TGTGCCAGCAGCCGACCCCCCGGGGGCACTGAAGCTTTCTTT	CASSRPPGGTEAFF
.	TRBV14	TRBJ2-2	.	TGTGCCAGCAGCCAAGTTCGGACTGCGAACACCGGGGAGCTGTTTTTT	CASSQVRTANTGELFF
TRBD2	TRBV30	TRBJ2-7	.	TGTGCCTGGAATAGCGGGGGGAGCTCCTACGAGCAGTACTTC	CAWNSGGSSYEQYF
.	TRBV5-1	TRBJ1-1	.	TGCGCCAGCAACAAGGGAGACGGGAACACTGAAGCTTTCTTT	CASNKGDGNTEAFF
.	TRBV25-1	TRBJ2-7	.	TGTGCCAGCACCGACAACTCCTACGAGCAGTACTTC	CASTDNSYEQYF
TRBD1	TRBV5-1	TRBJ2-7	few	TGCGCCAGCAGCTACCAGGGGGCGGCGGGCGAGCAGTACTTC	CASSYQGAAGEQYF
.	TRBV25-1	TRBJ1-1	.	TGTGCCAGCAGTGAAGATGGGCTAGCTTTCTTT	CASSEDGLAFF
.	TRBV2	TRBJ2-5	.	TGTGCCAGCAGTGAACTGTCCCAAGAGACCCAGTACTTC	CASSELSQETQYF
TRBD2	TRBV19	TRBJ2-7	.	TGTGCCAGTAGTACACTAGCGGGAGGGCCCGAGCAGTACTTC	CASSTLAGGPEQYF
.	TRBV5-1	TRBJ2-2	.	TGCGCCAGCAGCGAGGGTGTGAACACCGGGGAGCTGTTTTTT	CASSEGVNTGELFF
TRBD2	TRBV6-4	TRBJ2-5	.	TGTGCCAGCAGTGACTCAGGGGCTAGCGGGAGGGAAGAGACCCAGTACTTC	CASSDSGASGREETQYF